The 28 T cell receptor beta chains presented below share a single source sample, sequenced in a study of cytomegalovirus exposure and HLA in healthy donors. Primers included in the PCR were 60 Vbeta and 13 Jbeta primers. Libraries were prepared by immunoSEQ multiplex PCR; TCRdb keeps only in-frame clonotypes and omits some of them. The sample has 100,000 to 150,000 clones; 75% to 90% are singletons. What was sequenced was PBMCs. Receptors were obtained from a man aged 25-40 years in good health and CMV-seropositive.

This chain links TRBV9 with TRBJ2-5; D is perhaps TRBD2 (7 bases). The CDR3 runs to 15 residues. V was pared by 0 bases and J by 4 bases, with 13 bases between. Per germline, CDR1 SGDLS and CDR2 YYNGEE. The CDR3 spells CASSVDPGGGETQYF. The CDR3 DNA follows: TGTGCCAGCAGCGTAGATCCGGGGGGCGGAGAGACCCAGTACTTC.

The J gene is TRBJ1-1, the V gene TRBV5-8; D not certain. The CDR3 has 13 amino acids. Trimming left V 1 base short and J 1 base short, with 5 bases between. The germline V gene has CDR1 SGHTS and CDR2 YDEGEE. The CDR3 loop is CASSLLANTEAFF. For the CDR3, the DNA is TGTGCCAGCAGCTTGTTGGCGAACACTGAAGCTTTCTTT.

The V gene is TRBV29-1, the J gene TRBJ1-1; no definite D call. V was shortened by 7 bases and J by 3 bases, with 15 bases between the two germline ends. Germline CDR1 reads SQVTM; CDR2 reads ANQGSEA. CDR3 length equals 13 residues. The CDR3 region has the DNA TGCAGCGCGCGGGTGAGGACTGACACTGAAGCTTTCTTT. This codes for CSARVRTDTEAFF.

The rearrangement joins TRBV15 to TRBJ1-2, with 8 bases that match TRBD1. The ends lost 3 bases at V and 8 bases at J; junction bases unmatched: 8. The CDR3 has 14 residues. The germline gives CDR1 LNHNV, CDR2 YYDKDF (reference sequence). CDR3 DNA: TGTGCCACCAGCAGTCGTTCAGGGGGCAACGGCTACACCTTC. As protein: CATSSRSGGNGYTF.

J is TRBJ1-3 and V is TRBV2, with D perhaps matching TRBD1 (5 bases). The germline V gene encodes CDR1 SNHLY and CDR2 FYNNEI. The CDR3 totals 14 residues. Trimming shortened V by 6 bases and J by 0 bases, and 9 bases separated the two germline ends. In DNA form, the CDR3 reads TGTGCCAGCAGAACAGGTTACTCTGGAAACACCATATATTTT. Protein product: CASRTGYSGNTIYF.

This clone was observed a few times. The chain is built from TRBV10-3 and TRBJ1-1; 7 positions agree with TRBD1. Germline assignment: CDR1 ENHRY and CDR2 SYGVKD. Unmatched junction bases numbered 4, after V lost 6 bases and J lost 3 bases. This CDR3 contains 13 residues. The DNA for the CDR3 is TGTGCCATCAGGAAGGGGGCAGACACTGAAGCTTTCTTT. It translates to CAIRKGADTEAFF.

The chain links TRBV7-9 to TRBJ1-1; TRBD1 might be the D (6 bases). The CDR3 runs to 14 residues. V was cut by 1 base and J by 8 bases, with 14 bases left in between. Germline CDR1 reads SEHNR; CDR2 reads FQNEAQ (reference sequence). CDR3 protein: CASSLDGRGDEAFF. As DNA, the CDR3 is TGTGCCAGCAGCTTAGATGGCAGGGGTGACGAAGCTTTCTTT.

This chain connects TRBV11-2 to TRBJ2-7, with TRBD1 matching over 10 bases. CDR1 SGHAT and CDR2 FQNNGV come from the germline V gene. This CDR3 spans 12 amino acids. Losses at the gene ends were 5 bases for V and 6 bases for J; bases not matched to a gene: 1. As DNA, the CDR3 is TGTGCCAGCAGCCGGACAGGGGGCGAGCAGTACTTC. This codes for CASSRTGGEQYF.

V usage is TRBV6-1 and J usage is TRBJ2-5, with 7 bases aligning to TRBD2. The DNA end is more similar to TRBJ2-7, so the J call may be wrong. The length of the CDR3 is 13 residues. Germline lookup yields CDR1 MNHNS and CDR2 SASEGT. CDR3 nucleotides: TGTGCCAGCAGTAGCCCCGGGGGGATCGAGCAGTACTTC. Translated, it gives CASSSPGGIEQYF.

The CDR3 loop reads CASSDGDRDNFNYGYTF. CDR3 DNA: TGTGCCAGCAGTGATGGGGACCGGGACAATTTTAACTATGGCTACACCTTC. The V call is TRBV2, the J call TRBJ1-2; TRBD1 is a possible D gene (6 bases). The germline gives CDR1 SNHLY, CDR2 FYNNEI. The V gene lost 3 bases and the J gene lost 1 base, with 18 bases spanning the gap. The CDR3 runs to 17 residues. Using reference TRBV2 and TRBJ1-2 for the parts outside the CDR3, the full variable domain is EPEVTQTPSHQVTQMGQEVILRCVPISNHLYFYWYRQILGQKVEFLVSFYNNEISEKSEIFDDQFSVERPDGSNFTLKIRSTKLEDSAMYFCASSDGDRDNFNYGYTFGSGTRLTVV.

The CDR3 DNA reads TGTGCCAGCAGTTTGGGGACAGGGATAACCGGGGAGCTGTTTTTT. This sequence encodes CASSLGTGITGELFF. This chain uses TRBV27 with TRBJ2-2; 9 bases are shared with TRBD1. V gave up 3 bases and J gave up 5 bases; unmatched junction bases: 4. From germline, CDR1 is MNHEY and CDR2 SMNVEV (reference sequence). The CDR3 is made up of 15 amino acids.

The chain has TRBV29-1 and TRBJ1-5, with 7 bases matching TRBD1. The CDR3 is 14 amino acids. The V gene's germline CDR1 is SQVTM and CDR2 ANQGSEA. V was pared by 8 bases and J by 0 bases, with 7 bases of the junction left unmatched. CDR3 DNA: TGCAGCCCCCGGGACAGCCATAGCAATCAGCCCCAGCATTTT. Its translation is CSPRDSHSNQPQHF.

The chain uses TRBV4-3 and TRBJ2-5; D not certain. V lost 0 bases and J 7 bases, leaving 6 bases between the germline ends. The germline CDR1 and CDR2 sequences are LGHNA and YSLEER. The CDR3 covers 12 residues. CDR3 residues: CASSQDGWTQYF. The CDR3 DNA reads TGCGCCAGCAGCCAAGACGGGTGGACCCAGTACTTC.

The rearrangement joins TRBV28 to TRBJ1-1; D not certain. Germline-derived CDR1 and CDR2 are MDHEN and SYDVKM. The V end was cut by 2 bases, the J end by 1 base, with 11 bases between. The CDR3 contains 15 residues. CDR3 loop: CASSLGPRGNTEAFF. CDR3 nucleotide sequence: TGTGCCAGCAGTTTAGGGCCTCGGGGGAACACTGAAGCTTTCTTT.

This chain uses TRBV4-1 with TRBJ1-5; the D gene is possibly TRBD1 (5 bases). CDR1 and CDR2 (germline): MGHRA, YSYEKL. V was clipped by 8 bases and J by 7 bases, with 27 bases between them. CDR3 length equals 17 residues. CDR3 coding DNA: TGCGCCAGCCTTGATGAAAAAAAGGACGGGGGGATACAGCCCCAGCATTTT. Translating gives CASLDEKKDGGIQPQHF.

The chain uses TRBV6-5 and TRBJ1-1; D is ambiguous. Trimming took off 10 bases at V and 10 bases at J, with 16 bases between the two ends. This CDR3 spans 11 amino acids. Germline V CDR1 and CDR2: MNHEY, SVGAGI. DNA of the CDR3: TGTGCCACCCTCGGGTTGAATTTAGCTTTCTTT. Encoded protein: CATLGLNLAFF.

This sequence joins TRBV4-1 and TRBJ1-2; 8 bases fit TRBD1. The CDR3 covers 17 residues. V was pared by 0 bases and J by 3 bases, with 9 bases of the junction left unmatched. The V gene's germline CDR1 is MGHRA and CDR2 YSYEKL. The CDR3 loop is CASSQDGGTGRYYGYTF. In nucleotides, the CDR3 is TGCGCCAGCAGCCAAGATGGGGGGACAGGCCGCTACTATGGCTACACCTTC.

The CDR3 spells CASSQAGGSETQYF. The CDR3, as DNA: TGCGCCAGCAGCCAAGCAGGGGGTTCGGAGACCCAGTACTTC. This chain links TRBV4-1 with TRBJ2-5; the match to TRBD1 covers 7 bases. The germline V gene encodes CDR1 MGHRA and CDR2 YSYEKL. The trim removed 1 base at V and 5 bases at J, leaving 4 bases unmatched. This CDR3 spans 14 amino acids.

The chain couples TRBV5-1 to TRBJ2-2, with TRBD1 identical over 8 bases. The CDR3 covers 15 residues. The germline gives CDR1 SGHRS, CDR2 YFSETQ. The ends lost 0 bases at V and 7 bases at J; junction bases unmatched: 5. The CDR3 loop reads CASSLDTGGYGELFF. The CDR3 bases are TGCGCCAGCAGCTTGGACACAGGGGGTTACGGGGAGCTGTTTTTT. Supplemented by reference TRBV5-1 and TRBJ2-2, the full variable domain reads KAGVTQTPRYLIKTRGQQVTLSCSPISGHRSVSWYQQTPGQGLQFLFEYFSETQRNKGNFPGRFSGRQFSNSRSEMNVSTLELGDSALYLCASSLDTGGYGELFFGEGSRLTVL.

CDR3 nucleotide sequence: TGTGCCTGGAGAAAACTTTATACGTCGTCGAACACTGAAGCTTTCTTT. Protein product: CAWRKLYTSSNTEAFF. J is TRBJ1-1 and V is TRBV30; D uncertain. The CDR3 consists of 16 residues. Germline V CDR1 and CDR2: GTSNPN, SVGIG (reference sequence). V was trimmed by 3 bases and J by 1 base, leaving 18 bases between them.

This chain uses TRBV6-5 with TRBJ1-1; unclear D gene. The CDR3 sequence is 12 residues long. From germline, CDR1 is MNHEY and CDR2 SVGAGI. The V and J ends lost 6 bases and 5 bases respectively, with 10 bases between them. CDR3 DNA sequence: TGTGCCAGCAGGCCCCGAGGGACTGAAGCTTTCTTT. Protein sequence: CASRPRGTEAFF.

The chain links TRBV7-3 to TRBJ1-1; TRBD1 matches at 7 bases. The CDR3 extends over 15 amino acids. After removal of 0 bases from V and 5 bases from J, the junction contained 6 bases not matched to a gene. Germline V gives CDR1 SGHTA, CDR2 FQGTGA. The CDR3: CASSLTRQGRTEAFF. The CDR3 nucleotides are TGTGCCAGCAGCTTAACCAGACAGGGAAGAACTGAAGCTTTCTTT.

This sequence joins TRBV5-1 and TRBJ1-2; D is possibly TRBD1 (5 bases). The germline V gene has CDR1 SGHRS and CDR2 YFSETQ. CDR3 length: 14 residues. The V and J ends lost 1 base and 4 bases respectively, with 11 bases between them. As DNA, the CDR3 is TGCGCCAGCAGCTTGTATCAGGGTGGCTATGGCTACACCTTC. Amino acid sequence: CASSLYQGGYGYTF.

The V call is TRBV19, the J call TRBJ1-1, with TRBD1 identical over 8 bases. The CDR3 is 15 amino acids. Germline trimming cut 4 bases from V and 1 base from J; bases unmatched to any gene: 5. Germline lookup yields CDR1 LNHDA and CDR2 SQIVND (reference sequence). CDR3 nucleotides: TGTGCCAGTAGTACGACAGGGGTGTCGAACACTGAAGCTTTCTTT. This gives the protein CASSTTGVSNTEAFF.

This clone was counted only a few times. The chain uses TRBV15 and TRBJ2-3, with TRBD2 matching 12 bases. V was clipped by 5 bases and J by 8 bases; unmatched bases: 5. Germline V gives CDR1 LNHNV, CDR2 YYDKDF (reference sequence). The CDR3 is made up of 14 amino acids. The CDR3 spells CATSPGTSGRTQYF. The CDR3, as DNA: TGTGCCACCAGCCCCGGGACTAGCGGGCGTACGCAGTATTTT.

The V gene is TRBV9, the J gene TRBJ1-5, with a weak D call TRBD1 (6 bases). The CDR3 sequence is 14 residues long. Trimming pared 3 bases from V and 6 bases from J, leaving 13 bases between. The germline gives CDR1 SGDLS, CDR2 YYNGEE. The CDR3 loop reads CASSAGVDGQPQHF. CDR3 DNA sequence: TGTGCCAGCAGCGCAGGGGTCGACGGTCAGCCCCAGCATTTT. Full variable domain (missing parts from reference TRBV9 and TRBJ1-5): DSGVTQTPKHLITATGQRVTLRCSPRSGDLSVYWYQQSLDQGLQFLIQYYNGEERAKGNILERFSAQQFPDLHSELNLSSLELGDSALYFCASSAGVDGQPQHFGDGTRLSIL.

This chain links TRBV9 with TRBJ2-7; D perhaps matches TRBD2 (6 bases). This CDR3 has 15 amino acids. V lost 4 bases and J 5 bases, leaving 19 bases between the germline ends. Per the germline V gene, CDR1 is SGDLS and CDR2 is YYNGEE. The CDR3 region has the DNA TGTGCCAGCAGCCGTACTAGCAACCGAAGAGACGAGCAGTACTTC. It encodes CASSRTSNRRDEQYF.

This clone was seen more than once but under ten times. The chain recombines TRBV4-1 with TRBJ2-4; 10 bases map to TRBD2. The CDR3 totals 19 residues. Germline-derived CDR1 and CDR2 are MGHRA and YSYEKL. V lost 1 base and J lost 1; bases outside the gene matches: 10. CDR3 residues: CASSQAERGGSGAKNIQYF. CDR3 nucleotide sequence: TGCGCCAGCAGCCAAGCGGAGCGGGGGGGGTCCGGGGCCAAAAACATTCAGTACTTC.